Listed below are T cell receptor beta chains from one sample, sequenced in a study of cytomegalovirus exposure and HLA in healthy donors. Measured with immunoSEQ multiplex PCR; TCRdb has only the in-frame clones, and not every one. There are 100,000 to 150,000 clones in the sample; just over 70% occur only once, and about 2.7% lies in the top ten. Sequenced material: PBMCs. All receptors come from a woman in her fifties or sixties in good health and CMV-seropositive. The CDR3 runs from the conserved cysteine through the conserved F or W.

j_call | cdr3_length | v_call | cdr3_aa
TRBJ1-1 | 13 | TRBV13 | CASVREEGPEAFF
TRBJ1-2 | 13 | TRBV2 | CASHELGRDGYTF
TRBJ1-3 | 19 | TRBV7-9 | CASSLTGDYLGSAGNTIYF
TRBJ2-2 | 12 | TRBV2 | CASNRGGVGLFF
TRBJ2-7 | 14 | TRBV10-1 | CASSDQRGVVEQYF
TRBJ1-4 | 16 | TRBV18 | CASSPPIGTGSEKLFF
TRBJ1-4 | 15 | TRBV10-3 | CAISDTRGTNEKLFF
TRBJ1-1 | 12 | TRBV29-1 | CSVQRGNTEAFF
TRBJ2-7 | 14 | TRBV5-1 | CATGMGTPSYEQYF
TRBJ1-2 | 13 | TRBV6-5 | CASEQGSVYGYTF
TRBJ1-1 | 14 | TRBV2 | CASTPGRGRSEAFF
TRBJ1-2 | 13 | TRBV19 | CASSAGVKSGYTF
TRBJ1-4 | 13 | TRBV23-1 | CASSRGGKEKLFF
TRBJ2-6 | 16 | TRBV5-5 | CASSPWTGHGANVLTF
TRBJ1-1 | 13 | TRBV19 | CASTLPAGTEAFF
TRBJ2-3 | 15 | TRBV5-1 | CASSFNTGGTDTQYF
TRBJ2-7 | 11 | TRBV7-8 | CASSLTYEQYF
TRBJ1-2 | 12 | TRBV5-1 | CASSLNRGGYTF
TRBJ2-7 | 15 | TRBV7-8 | CASSSAGKRYYEQYF
TRBJ2-7 | 15 | TRBV7-8 | CASSSRQDLSYEQYF
TRBJ2-3 | 17 | TRBV5-1 | CASHTGSGGAAPDTQYF
TRBJ2-3 | 17 | TRBV7-3 | CASSPWGGGTSTDTQYF
TRBJ1-4 | 14 | TRBV7-9 | CASSLDSSNEKLFF
TRBJ2-5 | 16 | TRBV9 | CASSVVSRGGYETQYF
TRBJ2-4 | 15 | TRBV19 | CASSNRRNTKNIQYF
TRBJ1-2 | 14 | TRBV9 | CASSSQQGLVGYTF
TRBJ2-2 | 13 | TRBV7-8 | CASSLADRGELFF
TRBJ1-2 | 15 | TRBV5-4 | CASTFQDRGDYGYTF
TRBJ1-4 | 15 | TRBV5-1 | CASSMVGGEGEKLFF
TRBJ2-3 | 15 | TRBV10-3 | CAITNREGPTDTQYF
. | 15 | TRBV12-2 | CASRFELYYSYEQYF
TRBJ1-1 | 13 | TRBV15 | CATSRQGPHEAFF
TRBJ2-1 | 16 | TRBV27 | CASSFGRGQMGNEQFF
TRBJ2-5 | 16 | TRBV10-1 | CASSETSGTGRETQYF
TRBJ1-2 | 13 | TRBV6-1 | CASSEGGNYGYTF
TRBJ2-7 | 16 | TRBV28 | CASSYGSGEEGEEQYF
TRBJ2-2 | 12 | TRBV19 | CASSTGLPELFF
TRBJ1-4 | 14 | TRBV7-2 | CASRPGTGNEKLFF
TRBJ1-2 | 14 | TRBV25-1 | CASSWSGSLRGYTF
TRBJ2-3 | 14 | TRBV6-5 | CASSYGGSADTQYF
TRBJ2-1 | 17 | TRBV7-9 | CASRSLPQRGAVNEQFF
TRBJ1-1 | 12 | TRBV5-6 | CASSLRTLEAFF
TRBJ1-4 | 15 | TRBV6-5 | CASSYSHKINEKLFF
TRBJ1-3 | 15 | TRBV11-3 | CASSLAGTFGNTIYF
TRBJ1-1 | 15 | TRBV27 | CASSPAARMNTEAFF
TRBJ2-3 | 15 | TRBV5-4 | CASSLDSRVTDTQYF
TRBJ1-1 | 13 | TRBV14 | CASSRQGGTEAFF
TRBJ1-2 | 13 | TRBV7-9 | CASSADQGGGYTF
TRBJ1-1 | 15 | TRBV27 | CASSPRQGRNTEAFF